This TCR beta chain was sequenced during a study of radiation and T cells in renal cell carcinoma. CDR1 is MNHEY and CDR2 is SVGAGI in the germline V gene. V lost 6 bases and J 0 bases, leaving 9 bases between the germline ends. This CDR3 region has 13 residues. As to time point: baseline pretreatment blood. The treatment: 15 Gy SBRT to primary tumor, nephrectomy 4 weeks later. Serial blood draws occurred at baseline and 2 and 4 weeks post-SBRT. Worth noting for this clone: Its antigen remains unidentified.

This table comes from immunoSEQ multiplex PCR, and its TCRdb copy is limited to in-frame clones, with some not included. This table has 150,000 or so clones, about 87% appearing once. Notes on the study in general: In blood, top tumor clones expanded by 2 weeks, shrinking by 4.

The sequence derives from a woman in her 70s with renal cell carcinoma. This material consisted of blood, taken from a patient whose treatment included radiotherapy and nephrectomy. The chain joins TRBV6-5 to TRBJ2-7; unclear D gene. CDR3 sequence: CASSVGRSYEQYF. CDR3 in DNA: TGTGCCAGCAGCGTAGGTCGCTCCTACGAGCAGTACTTC.